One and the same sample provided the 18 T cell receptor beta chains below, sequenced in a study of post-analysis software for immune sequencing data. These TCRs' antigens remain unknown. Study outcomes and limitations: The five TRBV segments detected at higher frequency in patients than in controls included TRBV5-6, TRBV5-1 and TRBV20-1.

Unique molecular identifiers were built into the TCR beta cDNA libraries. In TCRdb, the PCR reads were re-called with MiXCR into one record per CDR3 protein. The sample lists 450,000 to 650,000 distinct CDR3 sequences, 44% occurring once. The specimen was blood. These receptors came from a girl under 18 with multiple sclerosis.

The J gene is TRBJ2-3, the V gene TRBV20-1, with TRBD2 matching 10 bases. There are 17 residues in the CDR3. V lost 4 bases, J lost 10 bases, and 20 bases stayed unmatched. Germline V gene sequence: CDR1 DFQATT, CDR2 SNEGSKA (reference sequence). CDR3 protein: CSAKPAAAGGPKDPQYF. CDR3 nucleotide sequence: TGCAGTGCTAAGCCTGCGGCAGCGGGGGGGCCGAAGGATCCGCAGTATTTT.

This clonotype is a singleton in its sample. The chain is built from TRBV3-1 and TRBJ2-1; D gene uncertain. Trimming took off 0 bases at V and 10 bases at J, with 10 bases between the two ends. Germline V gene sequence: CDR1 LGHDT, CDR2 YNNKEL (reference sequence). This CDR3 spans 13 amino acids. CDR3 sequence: CASSQDRRREQFF. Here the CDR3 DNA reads TGTGCCAGCAGCCAAGATAGACGGCGGGAGCAGTTCTTC.

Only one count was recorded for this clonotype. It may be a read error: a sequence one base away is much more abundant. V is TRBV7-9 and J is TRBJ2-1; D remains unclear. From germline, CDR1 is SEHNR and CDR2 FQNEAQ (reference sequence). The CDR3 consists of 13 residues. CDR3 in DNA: TGTGCCGGCAGCTTAATACAGAGCAATGAGCAGTTCTTC. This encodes CAGSLIQSNEQFF.

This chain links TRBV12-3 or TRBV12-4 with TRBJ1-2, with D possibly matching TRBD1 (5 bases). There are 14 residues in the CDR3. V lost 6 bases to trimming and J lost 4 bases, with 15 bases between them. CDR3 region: CASSSRTLTYGYTF. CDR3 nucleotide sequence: TGTGCCAGCAGCAGCCGGACACTGACCTATGGCTACACCTTC.

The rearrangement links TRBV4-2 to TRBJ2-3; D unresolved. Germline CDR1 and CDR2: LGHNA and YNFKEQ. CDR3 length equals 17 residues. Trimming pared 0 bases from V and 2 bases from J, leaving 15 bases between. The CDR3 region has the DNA TGTGCCAGCAGCCAAGATTACGTCCTCAAATCCACAGATACGCAGTATTTT. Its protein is CASSQDYVLKSTDTQYF.

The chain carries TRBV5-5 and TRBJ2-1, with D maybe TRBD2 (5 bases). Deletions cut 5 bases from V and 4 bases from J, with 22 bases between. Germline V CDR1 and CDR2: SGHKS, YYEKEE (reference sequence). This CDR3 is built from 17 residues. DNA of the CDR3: TGTGCCAGCAGTTTGCCGGGTTATCAGCGGAGATACAATGAGCAGTTCTTC. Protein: CASSLPGYQRRYNEQFF.

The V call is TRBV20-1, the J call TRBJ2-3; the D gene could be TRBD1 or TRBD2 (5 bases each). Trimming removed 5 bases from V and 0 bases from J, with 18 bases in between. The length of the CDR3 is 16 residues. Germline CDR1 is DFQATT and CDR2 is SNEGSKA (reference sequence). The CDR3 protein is CSARSRTGLSTDTQYF. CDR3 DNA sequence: TGCAGTGCTCGGTCCAGAACGGGGCTTAGCACAGATACGCAGTATTTT.

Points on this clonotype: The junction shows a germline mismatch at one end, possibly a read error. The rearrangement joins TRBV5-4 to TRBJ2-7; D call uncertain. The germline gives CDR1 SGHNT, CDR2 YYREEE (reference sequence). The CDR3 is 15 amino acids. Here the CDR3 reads CTSSTGPTLDYEQYF. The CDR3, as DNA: TGTACCAGCAGCACGGGCCCAACTCTTGACTACGAGCAGTACTTC.

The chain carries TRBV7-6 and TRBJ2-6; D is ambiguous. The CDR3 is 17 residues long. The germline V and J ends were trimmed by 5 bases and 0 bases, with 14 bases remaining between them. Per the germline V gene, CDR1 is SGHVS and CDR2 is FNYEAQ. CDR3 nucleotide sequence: TGTGCCAGCAGCCCGACGAGGTCCCCCTCTGGGGCCAACGTCCTGACTTTC. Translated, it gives CASSPTRSPSGANVLTF. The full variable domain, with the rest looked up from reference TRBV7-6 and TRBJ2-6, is GAGVSQSPRYKVTKRGQDVALRCDPISGHVSLYWYRQALGQGPEFLTYFNYEAQQDKSGLPNDRFSAERPEGSISTLTIQRTEQRDSAMYRCASSPTRSPSGANVLTFGAGSRLTVL.

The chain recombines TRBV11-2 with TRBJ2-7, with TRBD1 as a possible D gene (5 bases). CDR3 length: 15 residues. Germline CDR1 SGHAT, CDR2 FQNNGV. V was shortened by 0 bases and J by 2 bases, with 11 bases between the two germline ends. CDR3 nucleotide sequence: TGTGCCAGCAGCTTAGATCTCACAGGAGCCTACGAGCAGTACTTC. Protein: CASSLDLTGAYEQYF.

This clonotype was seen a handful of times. The chain's CDR3 is CSAEGESSGANVLTF. DNA for the CDR3: TGCAGCGCTGAGGGGGAGAGCTCTGGGGCCAACGTCCTGACTTTC. The rearrangement uses TRBV29-1 and TRBJ2-6; D perhaps matches TRBD1 (6 bases). CDR3 length equals 15 residues. Germline lookup yields CDR1 SQVTM and CDR2 ANQGSEA. V gave up 7 bases and J gave up 0 bases, with 13 bases separating them.

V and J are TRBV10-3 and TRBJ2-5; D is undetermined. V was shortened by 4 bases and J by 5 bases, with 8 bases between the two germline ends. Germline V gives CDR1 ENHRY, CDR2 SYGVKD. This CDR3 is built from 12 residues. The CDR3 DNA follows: TGTGCCATCAGTGTTCAAGGGGAGACCCAGTACTTC. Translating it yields CAISVQGETQYF.

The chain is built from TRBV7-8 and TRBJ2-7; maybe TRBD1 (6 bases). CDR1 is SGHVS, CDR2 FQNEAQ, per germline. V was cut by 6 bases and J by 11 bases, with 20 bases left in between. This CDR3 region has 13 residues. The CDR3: CASRDPGTSREYF. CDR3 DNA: TGTGCCAGCAGAGACCCGGGGACATCGAGGGAGTACTTC.

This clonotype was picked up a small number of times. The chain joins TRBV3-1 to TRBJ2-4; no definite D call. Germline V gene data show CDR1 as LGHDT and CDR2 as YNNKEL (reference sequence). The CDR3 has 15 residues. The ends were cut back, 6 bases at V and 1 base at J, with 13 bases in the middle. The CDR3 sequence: CASSLGGSAKNIQYF. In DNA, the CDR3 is TGTGCCAGCAGTCTGGGCGGTTCGGCCAAAAACATTCAGTACTTC.

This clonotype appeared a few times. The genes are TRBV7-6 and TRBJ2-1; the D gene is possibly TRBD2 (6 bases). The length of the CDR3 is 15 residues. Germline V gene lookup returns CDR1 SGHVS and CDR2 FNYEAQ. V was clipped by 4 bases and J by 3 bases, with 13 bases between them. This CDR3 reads CASSSVGGVYNEQFF. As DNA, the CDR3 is TGTGCCAGCAGCTCCGTGGGCGGGGTCTACAATGAGCAGTTCTTC.

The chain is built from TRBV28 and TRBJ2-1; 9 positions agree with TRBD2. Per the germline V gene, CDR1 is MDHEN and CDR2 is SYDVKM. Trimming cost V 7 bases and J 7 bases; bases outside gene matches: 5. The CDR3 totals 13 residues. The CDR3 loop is CASTHSGSNEQFF. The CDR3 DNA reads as TGTGCCAGCACCCATAGCGGGAGTAATGAGCAGTTCTTC.

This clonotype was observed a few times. CDR3 DNA sequence: TGTGCCAGCAGTTTAGCTTGGTTAGCCTCGGCCTACAATGAGCAGTTCTTC. It translates to CASSLAWLASAYNEQFF. V is TRBV12-3 or TRBV12-4 and J is TRBJ2-1; D remains unclear. The CDR3 sequence is 17 residues long. With 0 bases removed from V and 2 bases from J, the gap between germline ends came to 14 bases.

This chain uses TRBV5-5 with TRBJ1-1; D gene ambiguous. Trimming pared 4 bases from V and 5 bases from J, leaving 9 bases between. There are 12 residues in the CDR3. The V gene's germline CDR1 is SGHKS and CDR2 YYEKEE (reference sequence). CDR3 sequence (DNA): TGTGCCAGCAGCCGGGCGGAGACTGAAGCTTTCTTT. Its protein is CASSRAETEAFF.